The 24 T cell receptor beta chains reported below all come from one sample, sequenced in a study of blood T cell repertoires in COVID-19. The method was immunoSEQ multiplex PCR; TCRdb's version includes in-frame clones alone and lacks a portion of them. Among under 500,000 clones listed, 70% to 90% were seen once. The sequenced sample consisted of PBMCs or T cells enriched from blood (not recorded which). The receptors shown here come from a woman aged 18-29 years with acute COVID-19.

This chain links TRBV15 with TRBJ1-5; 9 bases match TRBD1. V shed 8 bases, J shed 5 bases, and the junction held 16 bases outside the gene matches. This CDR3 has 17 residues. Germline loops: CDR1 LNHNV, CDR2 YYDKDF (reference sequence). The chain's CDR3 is CATRMIQGAGGHQPQHF. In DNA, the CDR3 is TGTGCCACCCGCATGATACAGGGGGCAGGAGGGCATCAGCCCCAGCATTTT. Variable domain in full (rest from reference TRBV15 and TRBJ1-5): DAMVIQNPRYQVTQFGKPVTLSCSQTLNHNVMYWYQQKSSQAPKLLFHYYDKDFNNEADTPDNFQSRRPNTSFCFLDIRSPGLGDTAMYLCATRMIQGAGGHQPQHFGDGTRLSIL.

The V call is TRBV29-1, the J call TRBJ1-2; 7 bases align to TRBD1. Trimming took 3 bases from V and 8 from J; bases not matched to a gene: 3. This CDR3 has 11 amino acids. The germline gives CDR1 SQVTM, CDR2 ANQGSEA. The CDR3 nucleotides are TGCAGCGTTGACACAGGGGAAGGCTACACCTTC. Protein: CSVDTGEGYTF.

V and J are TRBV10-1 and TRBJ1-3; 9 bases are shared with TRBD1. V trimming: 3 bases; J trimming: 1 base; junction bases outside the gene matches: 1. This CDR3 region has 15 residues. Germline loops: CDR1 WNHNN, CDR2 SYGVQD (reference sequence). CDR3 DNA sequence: TGCGCCAGCAGTGACGGGACAGGGTCTGGAAACACCATATATTTT. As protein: CASSDGTGSGNTIYF.

Here the CDR3 reads CASSLGRRGGPDTEAFF. CDR3 nucleotide sequence: TGTGCCAGCAGCTTAGGACGAAGGGGGGGGCCGGACACTGAAGCTTTCTTT. V usage is TRBV11-2 and J usage is TRBJ1-1, with a possible D match to TRBD1 (6 bases). Germline lookup yields CDR1 SGHAT and CDR2 FQNNGV. Trimming shortened V by 1 base and J by 3 bases, and 18 bases separated the two germline ends. CDR3 length equals 17 residues.

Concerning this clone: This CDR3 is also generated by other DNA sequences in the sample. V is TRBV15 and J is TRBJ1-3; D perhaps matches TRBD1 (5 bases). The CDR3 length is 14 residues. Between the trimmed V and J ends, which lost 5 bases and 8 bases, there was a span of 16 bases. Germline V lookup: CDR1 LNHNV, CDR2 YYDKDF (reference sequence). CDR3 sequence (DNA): TGTGCCACCAGCGGCCGGACGGGGGGAGACACCATATATTTT. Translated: CATSGRTGGDTIYF.

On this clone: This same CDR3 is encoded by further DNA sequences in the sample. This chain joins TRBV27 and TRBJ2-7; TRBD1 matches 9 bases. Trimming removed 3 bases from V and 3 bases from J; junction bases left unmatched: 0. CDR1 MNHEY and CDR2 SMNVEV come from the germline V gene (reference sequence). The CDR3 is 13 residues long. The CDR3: CASSLTGGYEQYF. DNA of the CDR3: TGTGCCAGCAGTTTGACAGGGGGCTACGAGCAGTACTTC.

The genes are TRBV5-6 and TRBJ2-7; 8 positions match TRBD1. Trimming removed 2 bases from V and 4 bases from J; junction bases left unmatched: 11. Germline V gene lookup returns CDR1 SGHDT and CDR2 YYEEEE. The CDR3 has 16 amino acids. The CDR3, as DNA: TGTGCCAGCAGCTTCAAGACAGGGGCGTTTCATTACGAGCAGTACTTC. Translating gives CASSFKTGAFHYEQYF.

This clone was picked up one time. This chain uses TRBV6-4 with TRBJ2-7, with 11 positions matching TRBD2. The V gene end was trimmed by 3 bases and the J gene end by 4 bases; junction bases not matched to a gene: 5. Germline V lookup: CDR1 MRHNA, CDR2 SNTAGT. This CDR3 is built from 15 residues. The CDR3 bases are TGTGCCAGCAGTGAGACCGGGACTAGCGGTTACGAGCAGTACTTC. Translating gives CASSETGTSGYEQYF.

This CDR3 is CASSPKGLAGYQETQYF. CDR3 nucleotide sequence: TGTGCCAGCAGCCCCAAGGGACTAGCGGGGTACCAAGAGACCCAGTACTTC. This rearrangement joins TRBV3-1 (or the pseudogene TRBV3-2) to TRBJ2-5; 13 nucleotides line up with TRBD2. The CDR3 is 17 amino acids. Germline V lookup: CDR1 LGHDT, CDR2 YNNKEL (reference sequence). The J segment lost 0 bases and the V segment lost 4 bases, leaving 5 bases of the junction unmatched.

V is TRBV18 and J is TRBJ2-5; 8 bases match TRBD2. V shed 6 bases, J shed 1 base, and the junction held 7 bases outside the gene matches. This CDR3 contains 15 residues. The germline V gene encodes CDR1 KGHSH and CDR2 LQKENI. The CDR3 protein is CASSAREGTQETQYF. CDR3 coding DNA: TGTGCCAGCTCCGCCCGGGAGGGCACCCAAGAGACCCAGTACTTC.

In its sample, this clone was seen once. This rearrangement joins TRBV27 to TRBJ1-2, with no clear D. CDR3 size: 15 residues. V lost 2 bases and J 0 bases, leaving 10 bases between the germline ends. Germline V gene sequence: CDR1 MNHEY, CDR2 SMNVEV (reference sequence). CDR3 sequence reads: CASSLQYRANYGYTF. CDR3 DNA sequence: TGTGCCAGCAGTTTACAATACAGAGCTAACTATGGCTACACCTTC.

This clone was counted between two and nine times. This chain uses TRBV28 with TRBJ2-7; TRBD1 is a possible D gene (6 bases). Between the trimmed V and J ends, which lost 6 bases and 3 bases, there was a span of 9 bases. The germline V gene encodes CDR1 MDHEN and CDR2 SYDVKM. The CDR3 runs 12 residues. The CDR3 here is CASRTGFYEQYF. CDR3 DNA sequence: TGTGCCAGCAGAACAGGGTTCTACGAGCAGTACTTC.

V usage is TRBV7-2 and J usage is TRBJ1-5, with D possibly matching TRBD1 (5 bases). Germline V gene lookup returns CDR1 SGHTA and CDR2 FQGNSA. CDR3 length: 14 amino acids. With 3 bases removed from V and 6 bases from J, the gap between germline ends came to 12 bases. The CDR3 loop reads CASSFLQGGQPQHF. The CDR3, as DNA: TGTGCCAGCAGCTTCCTCCAGGGAGGTCAGCCCCAGCATTTT.

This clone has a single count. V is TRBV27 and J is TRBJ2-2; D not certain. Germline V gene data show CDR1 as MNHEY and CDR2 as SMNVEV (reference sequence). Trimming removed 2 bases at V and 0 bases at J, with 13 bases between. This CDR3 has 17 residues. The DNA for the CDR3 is TGTGCCAGCAGTTTAGAGGTCGGCGGTACGAACACCGGGGAGCTGTTTTTT. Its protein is CASSLEVGGTNTGELFF.

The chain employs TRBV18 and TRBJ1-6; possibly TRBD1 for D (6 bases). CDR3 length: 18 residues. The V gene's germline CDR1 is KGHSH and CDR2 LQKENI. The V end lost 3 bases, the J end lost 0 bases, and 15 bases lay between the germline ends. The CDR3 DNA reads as TGTGCCAGCTCACCGCGACAGGATTGGAGCTCCTATAATTCACCCCTCCACTTT. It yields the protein CASSPRQDWSSYNSPLHF.

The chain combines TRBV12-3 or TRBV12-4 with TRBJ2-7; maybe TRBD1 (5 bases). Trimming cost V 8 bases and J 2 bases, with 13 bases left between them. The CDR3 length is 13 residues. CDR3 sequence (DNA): TGTGCCAGCGCCGGTGGGGCGGCCTACGAGCAGTACTTC. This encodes CASAGGAAYEQYF.

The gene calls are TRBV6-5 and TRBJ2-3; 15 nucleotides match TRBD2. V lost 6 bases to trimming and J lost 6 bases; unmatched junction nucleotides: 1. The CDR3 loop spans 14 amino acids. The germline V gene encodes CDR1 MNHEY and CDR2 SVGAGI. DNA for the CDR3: TGTGCCAGCAGCGGGACTAGCGGGAGGGATACGCAGTATTTT. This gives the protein CASSGTSGRDTQYF.

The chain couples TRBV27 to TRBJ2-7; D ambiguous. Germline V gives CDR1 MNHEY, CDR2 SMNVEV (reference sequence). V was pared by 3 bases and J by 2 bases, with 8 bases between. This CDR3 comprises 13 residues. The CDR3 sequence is CASSLAPAYEQYF. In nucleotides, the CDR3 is TGTGCCAGCAGTTTGGCTCCAGCCTACGAGCAGTACTTC.

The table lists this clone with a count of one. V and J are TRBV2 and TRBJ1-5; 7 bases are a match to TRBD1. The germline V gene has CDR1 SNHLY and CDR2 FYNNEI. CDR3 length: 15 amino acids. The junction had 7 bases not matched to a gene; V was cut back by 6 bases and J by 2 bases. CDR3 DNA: TGTGCCAGCAGAAGACAGGGCGGCGGCAATCAGCCCCAGCATTTT. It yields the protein CASRRQGGGNQPQHF.

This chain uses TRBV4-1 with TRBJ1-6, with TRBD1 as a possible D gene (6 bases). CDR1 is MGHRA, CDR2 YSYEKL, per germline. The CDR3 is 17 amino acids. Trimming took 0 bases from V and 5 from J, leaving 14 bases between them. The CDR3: CASSQEGTPKHNSPLHF. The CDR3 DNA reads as TGCGCCAGCAGCCAAGAAGGGACACCTAAACATAATTCACCCCTCCACTTT.

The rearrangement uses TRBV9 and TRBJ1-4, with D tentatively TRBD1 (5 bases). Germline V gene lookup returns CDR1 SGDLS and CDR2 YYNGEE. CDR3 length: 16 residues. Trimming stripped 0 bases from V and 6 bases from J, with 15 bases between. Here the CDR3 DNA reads TGTGCCAGCAGCGTAGGTGAGGGGAGGATGTATGAAAAACTGTTTTTT. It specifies CASSVGEGRMYEKLFF.

The CDR3: CASSSTGRDEQYF. CDR3 in DNA: TGTGCCAGCAGTTCAACAGGGAGGGACGAGCAGTACTTC. This chain uses TRBV12-3 or TRBV12-4 with TRBJ2-7; perhaps TRBD2 as D (7 bases). CDR3 length: 13 residues. V lost 4 bases to trimming and J lost 5 bases, with 12 bases between them.

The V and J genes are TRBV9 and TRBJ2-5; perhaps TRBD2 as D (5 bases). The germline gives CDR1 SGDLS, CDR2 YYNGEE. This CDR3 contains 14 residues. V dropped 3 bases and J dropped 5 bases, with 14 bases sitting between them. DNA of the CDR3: TGTGCCAGCAGCGCCTCCCACGGGGATGAGACCCAGTACTTC. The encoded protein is CASSASHGDETQYF.

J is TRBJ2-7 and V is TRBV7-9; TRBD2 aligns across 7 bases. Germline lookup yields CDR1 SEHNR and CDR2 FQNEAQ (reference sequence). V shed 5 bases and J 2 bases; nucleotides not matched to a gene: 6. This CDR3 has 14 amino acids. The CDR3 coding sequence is TGTGCCAGCAGCCCCGACGGGGGGACCTACGAGCAGTACTTC. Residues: CASSPDGGTYEQYF.